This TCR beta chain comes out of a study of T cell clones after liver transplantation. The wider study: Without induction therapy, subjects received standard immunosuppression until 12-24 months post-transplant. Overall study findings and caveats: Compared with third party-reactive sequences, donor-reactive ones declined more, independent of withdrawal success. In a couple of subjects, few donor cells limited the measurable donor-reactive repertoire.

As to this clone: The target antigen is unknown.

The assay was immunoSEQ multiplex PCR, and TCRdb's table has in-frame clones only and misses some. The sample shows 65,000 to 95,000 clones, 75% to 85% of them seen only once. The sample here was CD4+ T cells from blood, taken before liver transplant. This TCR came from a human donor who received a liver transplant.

The CDR3 is CASSIHGGRGTEAFF. In DNA form, the CDR3 reads TGTGCCAGCAGCATACACGGGGGCCGGGGCACTGAAGCTTTCTTT. J is TRBJ1-1 and V is TRBV11-2; maybe TRBD1 (6 bases). V was shortened by 5 bases and J by 4 bases, with 17 bases between the two germline ends. The CDR3 length is 15 residues. The V gene's germline CDR1 is SGHAT and CDR2 FQNNGV.